The clone carrying this T cell receptor beta chain was seen many times. As yet, its antigen is unknown. The source of the sample is a study of CD8 T cells in ankylosing spondylitis. Study-wide points: The authors reported significant enrichment of disease-linked clones in matched ankylosing spondylitis synovial fluid. Previously reported in reactive arthritis synovial fluid and blood were some of the motif variants. About 8 highly homologous variants made up a TCR beta motif, and this motif appeared characteristic of ankylosing spondylitis blood.

In germline, CDR1 is SGHTA, CDR2 FQGNSA. This CDR3 is 13 amino acids long. Deletions cut 1 base from V and 10 bases from J, with 11 bases between. TCRdb redid the calling of the 5' RACE reads with MiXCR, one entry per CDR3 protein. The data hold around 130,000 distinct CDR3 sequences, with more than 6.5% observed a single time. The receptor's source is a male donor with ankylosing spondylitis or in good health (not recorded which). The rearrangement joins TRBV7-2 to TRBJ2-1; maybe TRBD1 (6 bases). The material sequenced was blood, either unsorted or a sorted T cell fraction (not recorded which). For the CDR3, the DNA is TGTGCCAGCAGCTTAGGGACAGTCACGGAGCAGTTCTTC. This sequence encodes CASSLGTVTEQFF.